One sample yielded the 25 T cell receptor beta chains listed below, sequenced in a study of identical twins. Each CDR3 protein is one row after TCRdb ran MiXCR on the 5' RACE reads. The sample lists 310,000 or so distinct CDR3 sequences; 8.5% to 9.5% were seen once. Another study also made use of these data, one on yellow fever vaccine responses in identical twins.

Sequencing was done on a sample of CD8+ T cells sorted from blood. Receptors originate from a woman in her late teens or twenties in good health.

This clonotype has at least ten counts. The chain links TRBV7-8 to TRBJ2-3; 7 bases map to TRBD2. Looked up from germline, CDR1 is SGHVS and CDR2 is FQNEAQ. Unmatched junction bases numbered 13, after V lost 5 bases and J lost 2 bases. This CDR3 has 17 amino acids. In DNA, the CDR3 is TGTGCCAGCAGCGCCCCGCGCGGGGGAAGCCTCACAGATACGCAGTATTTT. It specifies CASSAPRGGSLTDTQYF.

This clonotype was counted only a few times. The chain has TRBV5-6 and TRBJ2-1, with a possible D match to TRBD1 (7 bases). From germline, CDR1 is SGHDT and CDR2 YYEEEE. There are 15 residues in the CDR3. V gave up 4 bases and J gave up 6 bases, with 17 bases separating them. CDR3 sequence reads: CASSGGTVKSNEQFF. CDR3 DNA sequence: TGTGCCAGCAGCGGAGGGACAGTGAAGAGCAATGAGCAGTTCTTC.

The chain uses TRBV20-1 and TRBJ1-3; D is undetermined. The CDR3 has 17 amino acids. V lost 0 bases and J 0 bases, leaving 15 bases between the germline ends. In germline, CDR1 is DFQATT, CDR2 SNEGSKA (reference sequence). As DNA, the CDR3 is TGCAGTGCTAGAGAGAACCCTGGACGGATCTCTGGAAACACCATATATTTT. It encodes CSARENPGRISGNTIYF.

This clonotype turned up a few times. The CDR3: CSVGLRPYEQYF. The CDR3, as DNA: TGCAGCGTTGGACTCCGGCCCTACGAGCAGTACTTC. The gene calls are TRBV29-1 and TRBJ2-7; D gene uncertain. Trimming cost V 4 bases and J 2 bases, with 9 bases left between them. Looked up from germline, CDR1 is SQVTM and CDR2 is ANQGSEA. The CDR3 has 12 residues.

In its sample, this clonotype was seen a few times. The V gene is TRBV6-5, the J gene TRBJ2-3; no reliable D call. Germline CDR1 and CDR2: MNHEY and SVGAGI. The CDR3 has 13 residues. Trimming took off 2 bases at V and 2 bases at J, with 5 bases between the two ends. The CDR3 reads CASSYSNTDTQYF. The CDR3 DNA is TGTGCCAGCAGTTACAGTAACACAGATACGCAGTATTTT.

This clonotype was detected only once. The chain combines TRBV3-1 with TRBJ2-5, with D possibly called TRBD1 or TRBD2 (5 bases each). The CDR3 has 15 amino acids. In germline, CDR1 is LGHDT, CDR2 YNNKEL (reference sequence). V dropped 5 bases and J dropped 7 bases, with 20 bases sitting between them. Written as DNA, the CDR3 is TGTGCCAGCAGCGACCGGGACCTAATACTGGGGACCCAGTACTTC. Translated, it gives CASSDRDLILGTQYF.

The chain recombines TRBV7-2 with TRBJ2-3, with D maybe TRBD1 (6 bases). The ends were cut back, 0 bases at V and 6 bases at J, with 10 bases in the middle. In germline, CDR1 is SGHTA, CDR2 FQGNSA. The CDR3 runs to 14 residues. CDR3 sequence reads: CASSLAQGLDTQYF. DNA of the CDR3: TGTGCCAGCAGCTTAGCTCAGGGGTTGGATACGCAGTATTTT. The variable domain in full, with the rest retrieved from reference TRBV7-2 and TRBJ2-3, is GAGVSQSPSNKVTEKGKDVELRCDPISGHTALYWYRQSLGQGLEFLIYFQGNSAPDKSGLPSDRFSAERTGGSVSTLTIQRTQQEDSAVYLCASSLAQGLDTQYFGPGTRLTVL.

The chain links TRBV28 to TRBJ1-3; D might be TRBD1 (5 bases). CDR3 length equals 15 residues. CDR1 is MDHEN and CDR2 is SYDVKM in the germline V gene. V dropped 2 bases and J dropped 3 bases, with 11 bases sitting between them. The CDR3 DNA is TGTGCCAGCAGTTTAGTTAGGGGATTTGGAAACACCATATATTTT. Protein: CASSLVRGFGNTIYF. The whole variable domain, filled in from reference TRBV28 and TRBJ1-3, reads DVKVTQSSRYLVKRTGEKVFLECVQDMDHENMFWYRQDPGLGLRLIYFSYDVKMKEKGDIPEGYSVSREKKERFSLILESASTNQTSMYLCASSLVRGFGNTIYFGEGSWLTVV.

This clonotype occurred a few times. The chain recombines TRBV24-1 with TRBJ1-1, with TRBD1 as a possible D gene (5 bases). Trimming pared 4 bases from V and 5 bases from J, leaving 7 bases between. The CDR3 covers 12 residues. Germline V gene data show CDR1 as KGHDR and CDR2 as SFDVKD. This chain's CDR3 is CATSEGPTEAFF. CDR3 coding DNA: TGTGCCACCAGTGAGGGACCGACTGAAGCTTTCTTT.

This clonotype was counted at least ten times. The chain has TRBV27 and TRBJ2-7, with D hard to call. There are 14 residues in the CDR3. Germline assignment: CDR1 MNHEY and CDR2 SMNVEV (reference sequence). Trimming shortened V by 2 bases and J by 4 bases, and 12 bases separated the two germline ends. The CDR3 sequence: CASSLSRQRYEQYF. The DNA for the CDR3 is TGTGCCAGCAGTTTAAGTAGGCAGAGATACGAGCAGTACTTC.

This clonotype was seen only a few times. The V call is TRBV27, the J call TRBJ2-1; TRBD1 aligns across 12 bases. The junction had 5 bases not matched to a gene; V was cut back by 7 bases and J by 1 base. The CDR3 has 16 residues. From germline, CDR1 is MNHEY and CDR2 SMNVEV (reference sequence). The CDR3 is CASTRGQGASYNEQFF. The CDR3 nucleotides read TGTGCCAGCACAAGGGGACAGGGGGCGTCCTACAATGAGCAGTTCTTC.

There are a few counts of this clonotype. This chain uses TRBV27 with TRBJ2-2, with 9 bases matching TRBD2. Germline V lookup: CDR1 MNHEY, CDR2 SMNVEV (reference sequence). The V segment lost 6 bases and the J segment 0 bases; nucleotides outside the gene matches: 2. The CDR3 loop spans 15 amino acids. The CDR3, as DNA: TGTGCCAGCAGGCGGGGGGGCGCGAACACCGGGGAGCTGTTTTTT. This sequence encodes CASRRGGANTGELFF.

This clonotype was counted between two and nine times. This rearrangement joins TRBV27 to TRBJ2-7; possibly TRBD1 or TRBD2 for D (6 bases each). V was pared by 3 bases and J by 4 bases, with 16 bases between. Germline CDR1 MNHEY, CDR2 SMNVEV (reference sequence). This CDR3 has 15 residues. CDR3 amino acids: CASSFGGGQWYEQYF. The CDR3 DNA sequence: TGTGCCAGCAGTTTTGGAGGGGGGCAGTGGTACGAGCAGTACTTC.

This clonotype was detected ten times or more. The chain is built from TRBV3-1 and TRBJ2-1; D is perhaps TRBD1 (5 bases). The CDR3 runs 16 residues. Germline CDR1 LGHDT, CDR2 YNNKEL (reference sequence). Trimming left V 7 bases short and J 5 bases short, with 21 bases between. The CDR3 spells CASNSPGSILDNEQFF. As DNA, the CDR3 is TGTGCCAGCAACTCCCCAGGGTCCATATTAGACAATGAGCAGTTCTTC.

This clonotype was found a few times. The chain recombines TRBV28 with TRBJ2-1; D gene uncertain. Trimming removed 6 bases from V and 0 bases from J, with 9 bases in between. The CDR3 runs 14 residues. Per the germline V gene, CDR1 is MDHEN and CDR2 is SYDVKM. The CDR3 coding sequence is TGTGCCAGCAGGGTCCCGAGCTCCTACAATGAGCAGTTCTTC. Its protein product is CASRVPSSYNEQFF.

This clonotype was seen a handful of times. The CDR3 DNA is TGTGCCCTCAGTGGGGGACTAGCGGGAAGAGAGAACACCGGGGAGCTGTTTTTT. Its protein is CALSGGLAGRENTGELFF. The V gene is TRBV2, the J gene TRBJ2-2; 13 bases are shared with TRBD2. Germline V CDR1 and CDR2: SNHLY, FYNNEI. The CDR3 covers 18 residues. V was clipped by 11 bases and J by 1 base; unmatched bases: 13.

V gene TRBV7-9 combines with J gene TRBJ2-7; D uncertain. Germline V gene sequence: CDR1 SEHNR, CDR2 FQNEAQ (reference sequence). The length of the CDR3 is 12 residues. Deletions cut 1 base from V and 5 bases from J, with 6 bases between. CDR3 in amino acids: CASSLVKDEQYF. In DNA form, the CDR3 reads TGTGCCAGCAGCTTAGTTAAGGACGAGCAGTACTTC.

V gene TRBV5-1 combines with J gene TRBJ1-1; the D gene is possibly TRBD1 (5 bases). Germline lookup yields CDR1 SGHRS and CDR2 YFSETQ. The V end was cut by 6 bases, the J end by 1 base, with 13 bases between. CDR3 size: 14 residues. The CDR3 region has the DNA TGCGCCAGCACGTCAGGTCAGGGGAACACTGAAGCTTTCTTT. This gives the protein CASTSGQGNTEAFF.

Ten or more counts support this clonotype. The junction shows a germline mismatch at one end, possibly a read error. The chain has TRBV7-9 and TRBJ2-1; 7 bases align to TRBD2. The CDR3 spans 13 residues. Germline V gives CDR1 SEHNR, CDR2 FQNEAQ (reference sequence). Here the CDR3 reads CASSPPAERGSIF. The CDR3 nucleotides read TGTGCCAGCAGCCCCCCTGCTGAGCGGGGCTCTATCTTC.

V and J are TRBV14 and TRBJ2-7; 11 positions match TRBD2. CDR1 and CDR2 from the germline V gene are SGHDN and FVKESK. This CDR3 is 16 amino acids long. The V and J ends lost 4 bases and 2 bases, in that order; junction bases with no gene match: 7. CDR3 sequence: CASSLLSGRGTYEQYF. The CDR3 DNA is TGTGCCAGCAGCCTGCTTAGCGGGAGGGGCACCTACGAGCAGTACTTC.

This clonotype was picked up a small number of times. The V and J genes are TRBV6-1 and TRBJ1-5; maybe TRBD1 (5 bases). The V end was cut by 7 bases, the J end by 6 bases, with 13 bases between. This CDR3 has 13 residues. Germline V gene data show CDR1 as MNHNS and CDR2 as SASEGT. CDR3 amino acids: CASTDSGSQPQHF. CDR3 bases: TGTGCCAGCACTGACAGCGGGAGTCAGCCCCAGCATTTT.

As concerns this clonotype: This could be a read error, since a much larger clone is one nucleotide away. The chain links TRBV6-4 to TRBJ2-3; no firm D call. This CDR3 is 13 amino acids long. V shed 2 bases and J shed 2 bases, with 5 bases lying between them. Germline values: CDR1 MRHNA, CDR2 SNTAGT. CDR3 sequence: CASSDRATDTQYF. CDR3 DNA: TGTGCCAGCAGTGACAGGGCCACAGATACGCAGTATTTT.

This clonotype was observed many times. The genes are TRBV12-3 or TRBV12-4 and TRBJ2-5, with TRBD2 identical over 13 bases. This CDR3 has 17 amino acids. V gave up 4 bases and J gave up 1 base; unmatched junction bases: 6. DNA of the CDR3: TGTGCCAGCAGTTCCGGACTAGCGGGGGCCATCCAAGAGACCCAGTACTTC. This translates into CASSSGLAGAIQETQYF.

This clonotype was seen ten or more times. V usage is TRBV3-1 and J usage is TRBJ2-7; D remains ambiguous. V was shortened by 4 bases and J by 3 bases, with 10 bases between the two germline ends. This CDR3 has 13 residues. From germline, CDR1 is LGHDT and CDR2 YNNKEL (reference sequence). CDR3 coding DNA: TGTGCCAGCAGCCTGAGAATTTACTACGAGCAGTACTTC. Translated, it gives CASSLRIYYEQYF.

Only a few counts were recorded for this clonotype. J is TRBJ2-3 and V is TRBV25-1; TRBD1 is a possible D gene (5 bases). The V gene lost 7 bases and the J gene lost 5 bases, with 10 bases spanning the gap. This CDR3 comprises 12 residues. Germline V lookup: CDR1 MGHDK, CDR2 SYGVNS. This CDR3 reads CASTPDRDTQYF. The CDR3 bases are TGTGCCAGCACTCCAGACAGAGATACGCAGTATTTT. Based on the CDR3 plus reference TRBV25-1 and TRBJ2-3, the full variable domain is EADIYQTPRYLVIGTGKKITLECSQTMGHDKMYWYQQDPGMELHLIHYSYGVNSTEKGDLSSESTVSRIRTEHFPLTLESARPSHTSQYLCASTPDRDTQYFGPGTRLTVL.